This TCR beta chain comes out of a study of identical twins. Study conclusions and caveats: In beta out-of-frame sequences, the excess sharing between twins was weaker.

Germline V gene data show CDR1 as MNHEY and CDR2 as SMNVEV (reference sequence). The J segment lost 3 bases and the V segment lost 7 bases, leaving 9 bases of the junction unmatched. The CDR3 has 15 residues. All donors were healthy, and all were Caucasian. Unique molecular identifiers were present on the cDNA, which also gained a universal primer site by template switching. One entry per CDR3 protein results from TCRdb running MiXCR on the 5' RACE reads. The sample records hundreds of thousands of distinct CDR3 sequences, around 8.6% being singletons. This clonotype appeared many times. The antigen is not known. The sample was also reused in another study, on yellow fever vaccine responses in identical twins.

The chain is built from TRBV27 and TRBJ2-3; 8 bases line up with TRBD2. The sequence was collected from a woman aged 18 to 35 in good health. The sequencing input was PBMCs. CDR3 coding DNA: TGTGCCAGCAACCCCGGCGGGGGGTTTACAGATACGCAGTATTTT. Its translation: CASNPGGGFTDTQYF.